A single sample is the source of the 7 T cell receptor beta chains below, sequenced in a study of radiotherapy plus CTLA-4 blockade in lung cancer. The assay was immunoSEQ multiplex PCR, and TCRdb's table has in-frame clones only and misses some. In the table there are around 41,000 clones, less than 75% of which are singletons. The sequenced sample was peripheral blood, obtained from a patient treated with radiotherapy plus ipilimumab. The receptors originated from a human donor with non-small cell lung cancer who had a partial response to radiotherapy plus ipilimumab.

The V call is TRBV2, the J call TRBJ2-5, with a weak D call TRBD2 (5 bases). The CDR3 is 13 residues long. V lost 7 bases, J lost 4 bases, and 13 bases lay in between. Germline V gene sequence: CDR1 SNHLY, CDR2 FYNNEI. This chain's CDR3 is CASTGLNRETQYF. In nucleotides, the CDR3 is TGTGCCAGCACCGGACTGAACAGAGAGACCCAGTACTTC. The complete variable domain, with remaining parts taken from reference TRBV2 and TRBJ2-5, reads EPEVTQTPSHQVTQMGQEVILRCVPISNHLYFYWYRQILGQKVEFLVSFYNNEISEKSEIFDDQFSVERPDGSNFTLKIRSTKLEDSAMYFCASTGLNRETQYFGPGTRLLVL.

The chain couples TRBV29-1 to TRBJ2-5; 10 bases line up with TRBD1. The germline V gene encodes CDR1 SQVTM and CDR2 ANQGSEA. The CDR3 runs to 14 residues. V was clipped by 2 bases and J by 5 bases; unmatched bases: 5. For the CDR3, the DNA is TGCAGCGTTGAACTGACAGGGGGCAGGGAGACCCAGTACTTC. It specifies CSVELTGGRETQYF.

This chain links TRBV7-8 with TRBJ1-1; no clear D. The germline gives CDR1 SGHVS, CDR2 FQNEAQ. The CDR3 sequence is 15 residues long. V gave up 5 bases and J gave up 1 base, with 14 bases separating them. CDR3 loop: CASSRGFSGNTEAFF. The CDR3 DNA reads TGTGCCAGCAGCCGGGGATTCTCGGGGAACACTGAAGCTTTCTTT.

CDR3 amino acids: CASSPNSQGSSTDTQYF. The CDR3, as DNA: TGTGCCAGCTCACCAAATTCCCAGGGGTCAAGCACAGATACGCAGTATTTT. The chain recombines TRBV18 with TRBJ2-3; D possibly corresponds to TRBD1 (6 bases). CDR3 length equals 17 residues. Germline assignment: CDR1 KGHSH and CDR2 LQKENI. The V end was cut by 2 bases, the J end by 0 bases, with 15 bases between.

This clone was recorded many times. Here the CDR3 reads CASSPNQGAGILFF. Here the CDR3 DNA reads TGTGCCAGCAGTCCGAACCAGGGGGCTGGTATACTGTTTTTT. This sequence joins TRBV6-5 and TRBJ1-4, with 8 bases that match TRBD1. The CDR3 consists of 14 residues. CDR1 is MNHEY, CDR2 SVGAGI, per germline. The V segment lost 5 bases and the J segment 13 bases; nucleotides outside the gene matches: 12.

This clone was counted only a few times. The rearrangement links TRBV19 to TRBJ2-1; a possible D gene is TRBD2 (6 bases). V lost 7 bases and J 7 bases, leaving 17 bases between the germline ends. The CDR3 covers 14 residues. CDR1 and CDR2 (germline): LNHDA, SQIVND (reference sequence). The CDR3 is CASNAEGGWNEQFF. The DNA of the CDR3 is TGTGCCAGTAATGCAGAGGGAGGTTGGAATGAGCAGTTCTTC.

This chain connects TRBV7-3 to TRBJ2-1; TRBD1 might be the D (5 bases). Germline-derived CDR1 and CDR2 are SGHTA and FQGTGA. Trimming took 4 bases from V and 8 from J, leaving 15 bases between them. The CDR3 has 14 amino acids. In DNA, the CDR3 is TGTGCCAGCAGCTGGCAGGGCTCGAGCGATGAGCAGTTCTTC. Translated: CASSWQGSSDEQFF. The variable domain in full, with the rest retrieved from reference TRBV7-3 and TRBJ2-1, is GAGVSQTPSNKVTEKGKYVELRCDPISGHTALYWYRQSLGQGPEFLIYFQGTGAADDSGLPNDRFFAVRPEGSVSTLKIQRTERGDSAVYLCASSWQGSSDEQFFGPGTRLTVL.